This T cell receptor beta chain was sequenced in a study of Ad26.COV2.S vaccination and SARS-CoV-2 variants. Study details: Ad26.COV2.S shots went into the muscle once or twice, 56 days apart.

Treatment in this sample: about 20 received Ad26.COV2.S at low or high dose, single or two shots; about 5 received placebo; per-sample allocation not given. Samples were taken on day 63 after the first vaccine or placebo injection. Assay used: immunoSEQ multiplex PCR; TCRdb lists only in-frame clones, some missing. The profile shows some 340,000 clones, about 86% of them singletons. The germline CDR1 and CDR2 sequences are ENHRY and SYGVKD. Losses at the gene ends were 9 bases for V and 2 bases for J; bases not matched to a gene: 1. CDR3 length: 13 amino acids. V is TRBV10-3 and J is TRBJ2-6; 7 bases line up with TRBD1. This TCR was sampled from a person between 18 and 65 years old who received the Ad26.COV2.S COVID-19 vaccine or a placebo. The sequences come from peripheral blood, collected in a trial of Ad26.COV2.S vaccine versus placebo. CDR3 region: CAIQGAGANVLTF. The DNA for the CDR3 is TGTGCCATTCAGGGGGCTGGGGCCAACGTCCTGACTTTC.